Listed below are T cell receptor beta chains from one sample, sequenced in a study of blood T cell repertoires in COVID-19. The assay was immunoSEQ multiplex PCR, and TCRdb's table has in-frame clones only and misses some. In the table there are roughly 160,000 clones, about 87% of which are singletons. The sequenced sample was peripheral blood. The receptors originated from a man aged 55 to 70 with acute or convalescent COVID-19. CDR3s include the opening cysteine and the closing phenylalanine or tryptophan. D genes are given only for firm matches. Clone size is shown for a subset of rows, as once, few, many or a class of expanded clone.

TRBJ1-6,NA,TRBD1,TRBV18,TGTGCCAGCTCACCACAAACAGGGGGCGAATCACCCCTCCACTTT,CASSPQTGGESPLHF
TRBJ1-6,once,NA,TRBV7-6,TGTGCCAGCAGCTTAGTAAGGGTAGGGGATTCACCCCTCCACTTT,CASSLVRVGDSPLHF
TRBJ2-7,NA,TRBD2,TRBV7-2,TGTGCCAGCAGTTCTAGCGGGAGGCGGGAGCAGTACTTC,CASSSSGRREQYF
TRBJ1-2,NA,TRBD1,TRBV18,TGTGCCAGCTCAATAAGACAGGGGGACGGCTTTAACGATGGCTACACCTTC,CASSIRQGDGFNDGYTF
TRBJ2-1,NA,NA,TRBV6-5,TGTGCCAGCAGTTTGCGGAGCTCCTACAATGAGCAGTTCTTC,CASSLRSSYNEQFF
TRBJ2-3,NA,TRBD1,TRBV5-5,TGTGCCAGCAGTTTCCCAGGGGGTACAGATACGCAGTATTTT,CASSFPGGTDTQYF
TRBJ1-5,NA,NA,TRBV6-2/TRBV6-3,TGTGCCAGCAGTTACGACTATCATAGCAATCAGCCCCAGCATTTT,CASSYDYHSNQPQHF
TRBJ1-2,NA,TRBD1,TRBV27,TGTGCCAGCAGGGTACAGGGGGATAATGGCTACACCTTC,CASRVQGDNGYTF
TRBJ2-3,NA,NA,TRBV10-3,TGTGCCATCAGTGACCGGAGCAGCACAGATACGCAGTATTTT,CAISDRSSTDTQYF
TRBJ2-1,once,TRBD1,TRBV7-6,TGTGCCAGCAGCTTAGGCGGGACAGGGATAGGGAATGAGCAGTTCTTC,CASSLGGTGIGNEQFF
TRBJ2-7,NA,NA,TRBV6-2/TRBV6-3,TGTGCCAGCAGTTATCGGCGGGATGGGTACGAGCAGTACTTC,CASSYRRDGYEQYF
TRBJ2-1,NA,TRBD2,TRBV4-1,TGCGCCAGCAGCCAGGGCGGGGGGCTCGGGTACAATGAGCAGTTCTTC,CASSQGGGLGYNEQFF
TRBJ1-1,NA,TRBD1,TRBV10-3,TGTGCCATCAGTGAGTCGACAGGGGGCACTGAAGCTTTCTTT,CAISESTGGTEAFF
TRBJ1-2,NA,TRBD1,TRBV30,TGTGCCTGGAGGGACAGGGGGGGGAACTATGGCTACACCTTC,CAWRDRGGNYGYTF
TRBJ2-6,NA,NA,TRBV27,TGTGCCAGCAGTGCGGTGGTTGGGGCCAACGTCCTGACTTTC,CASSAVVGANVLTF
TRBJ1-4,NA,NA,TRBV5-4,TGTGCCAGCAGCTTGGCTGGGCAGTTAAATGAAAAACTGTTTTTT,CASSLAGQLNEKLFF
TRBJ2-1,NA,NA,TRBV5-1,TGCGCCAGCAGTCGGGACACCAGCTCCTACAATGAGCAGTTCTTC,CASSRDTSSYNEQFF
TRBJ1-6,NA,TRBD1,TRBV2,TGTGCCAGCAGGACAGGGAGCTCCTATAATTCACCCCTCCACTTT,CASRTGSSYNSPLHF
TRBJ1-2,NA,NA,TRBV6-1,TGTGCCAGCAGTGAAAGGCGGGACTATGGCTACACCTTC,CASSERRDYGYTF
TRBJ1-2,NA,TRBD1,TRBV7-2,TGTGCCAGCAGCTTAGCGACAGGGAACGGCTACACCTTC,CASSLATGNGYTF
TRBJ2-1,NA,NA,TRBV12-5,TGTGCTAGTGGTTGGGGGGAGTTCTACAATGAGCAGTTCTTC,CASGWGEFYNEQFF
TRBJ2-7,NA,NA,TRBV12-3/TRBV12-4,TGTGCCAGCAGGGACAGAGCATACGAGCAGTACTTC,CASRDRAYEQYF
TRBJ1-2,NA,TRBD1,TRBV19,TGTGCCAGTAGTCCCGGGACAGGTTCGGGCTACACCTTC,CASSPGTGSGYTF
TRBJ2-1,NA,TRBD1,TRBV24-1,TGTGCCACCAGTGACACTAGACAGGGTAATTCCTACAATGAGCAGTTCTTC,CATSDTRQGNSYNEQFF
TRBJ2-4,NA,NA,TRBV5-6,TGTGCCAGCAGCTGGCAACTAGCCGTCCTAGCCAAAAACATTCAGTACTTC,CASSWQLAVLAKNIQYF
TRBJ1-1,NA,TRBD1,TRBV5-1,TGCGCCAGCAGCGACCCACAGGGGCGAAACACTGAAGCTTTCTTT,CASSDPQGRNTEAFF
TRBJ1-3,NA,NA,TRBV5-6,TGTGCCAGCAGCTTGGCAGGGTCTTACTCTGGAAACACCATATATTTT,CASSLAGSYSGNTIYF
TRBJ1-2,NA,NA,TRBV5-1,TGCGCCAGCAGCTTCGGGCAGGGCACATTCTATCGCTACACCTTC,CASSFGQGTFYRYTF
TRBJ2-1,NA,TRBD2,TRBV7-2,TGTGCCAGCAGCCCACCGGGGAGGGGTGGGAATGAGCAGTTCTTC,CASSPPGRGGNEQFF
TRBJ2-6,NA,NA,TRBV19,TGTGCCAGTAGTATAACCGAGCTCTCTGGGGCCAACGTCCTGACTTTC,CASSITELSGANVLTF
TRBJ2-1,NA,NA,TRBV5-4,TGTGCCAGCAGCTTGGTATCAGGGGTTTACAATGAGCAGTTCTTC,CASSLVSGVYNEQFF
TRBJ1-2,NA,TRBD1,TRBV24-1,TGTGCCACCAGCTCCGCCCTTGGGACAGATGGGAATGATGGCTACACCTTC,CATSSALGTDGNDGYTF
TRBJ1-1,NA,TRBD1,TRBV18,TGTGCCAGCTCGCGGACAGGGAACACTGAAGCTTTCTTT,CASSRTGNTEAFF
TRBJ1-1,once,NA,TRBV19,TGTGCCAGTAGTACAGGCCGGAACACTGAAGCTTTCTTT,CASSTGRNTEAFF
TRBJ2-1,NA,NA,TRBV3-1/TRBV3-2,TGTGCCAGCAGCCTTACGCAGGGCGCCTACAATGAGCAGTTCTTC,CASSLTQGAYNEQFF
TRBJ2-2,once,TRBD2,TRBV5-1,TGCGCCAGCAGCTTGCCTAGCGGGAGTAGGGCGTACACCGGGGAGCTGTTTTTT,CASSLPSGSRAYTGELFF
TRBJ2-1,once,TRBD2,TRBV9,TGTGCCAGCAGCGTAGTACAGACGTTAGGGACTAGCCCCCACAATGAGCAGTTCTTC,CASSVVQTLGTSPHNEQFF
TRBJ2-3,NA,NA,TRBV29-1,TGCAGCGTGCAGACAGTTTGGGGCACAGATACGCAGTATTTT,CSVQTVWGTDTQYF
TRBJ1-1,NA,NA,TRBV16,TGTGCCAGCAGCCAATCGGGCCGACACATGAACACTGAAGCTTTCTTT,CASSQSGRHMNTEAFF
TRBJ2-1,NA,TRBD2,TRBV4-2,TGTGCCAGCAGCCTTTCTAGCGGGGGGGCGAATGAGCAGTTCTTC,CASSLSSGGANEQFF
TRBJ1-5,NA,NA,TRBV10-3,TGTGCCATCAGTGAGTCAGAGCGAAATCAGCCCCAGCATTTT,CAISESERNQPQHF
TRBJ1-3,few,NA,TRBV11-2,TGTGCCAGCAGCTCGGCAGGGATCTCTGGAAACACCATATATTTT,CASSSAGISGNTIYF
TRBJ2-7,once,NA,TRBV14,TGTGCCAGCAGCGTTCGGGGAGGCATGCGCGAGCAGTACTTC,CASSVRGGMREQYF
TRBJ2-4,NA,NA,TRBV2,TGTGCCAGCAGTTCTACAGAGCTCAGAGCCAAAAACATTCAGTACTTC,CASSSTELRAKNIQYF
TRBJ2-2,NA,TRBD1,TRBV12-5,TGTGCTAGTGGTTGGGACAGGGGATCCGCCGGGGAGCTGTTTTTT,CASGWDRGSAGELFF
TRBJ2-2,NA,NA,TRBV2,TGTGCCAGTATAGCAGGGGTGGCGAACACCGGGGAGCTGTTTTTT,CASIAGVANTGELFF
TRBJ1-2,NA,NA,TRBV6-6,TGTGCCACCCGAGAAGGGGTAAACTATGGCTACACCTTC,CATREGVNYGYTF
TRBJ2-6,NA,NA,TRBV6-5,TGTGCCAGCAGTTATTCCCCTGTCTCTGGGGCCAACGTCCTGACTTTC,CASSYSPVSGANVLTF
TRBJ1-5,NA,NA,TRBV6-5,TGTGCCAGCAGTTTGGCGGGACTGAGTTTTAATCAGCCCCAGCATTTT,CASSLAGLSFNQPQHF
TRBJ2-2,NA,NA,TRBV18,TGTGCCAGCTCACCTCAAAACGGGGAGCTGTTTTTT,CASSPQNGELFF
TRBJ2-1,NA,TRBD2,TRBV5-4,TGTGCCAGCAGCTTGGGCAGCTTTAGCGGGAGGCCAGGGAATGAGCAGTTCTTC,CASSLGSFSGRPGNEQFF
TRBJ2-3,NA,TRBD1,TRBV5-4,TGTGCCAGCAGCTACCGGGACAGGGTAGCAGATACGCAGTATTTT,CASSYRDRVADTQYF